Listed here are 8 T cell receptor beta chains from one sample, sequenced in a study of beta chain features in type 1 diabetes. The entirety of the isolated RNA underwent reverse transcription, so expressed TCRB transcripts were sequenced. TCRdb keeps only in-frame clones here, not all; method: immunoSEQ multiplex PCR. Of fewer than 650,000 clones detected, roughly a sixth appear once; the ten largest clones hold 0.093%. Sequencing was carried out using naive CD4+ T cells from blood. These receptors came from a man aged 18 to 29 in good health.

This clone has just a few counts. CDR3 protein: CASSSTGLYYYEQYF. CDR3 nucleotide sequence: TGTGCCAGCAGCTCGACAGGTCTTTATTACTACGAGCAGTACTTC. V is TRBV7-2 and J is TRBJ2-7; D perhaps matches TRBD1 (6 bases). There are 15 residues in the CDR3. Germline V CDR1 and CDR2: SGHTA, FQGNSA. V was cut by 4 bases and J by 3 bases, with 16 bases left in between.

This clone was detected once. V gene TRBV5-1 combines with J gene TRBJ1-2, with 9 bases that match TRBD1. Germline trimming cut 4 bases from V and 12 bases from J; bases unmatched to any gene: 4. The CDR3 totals 11 residues. Germline CDR1 and CDR2: SGHRS and YFSETQ. CDR3 protein: CASSIGQGHTF. CDR3 in DNA: TGCGCCAGCAGCATTGGACAGGGGCACACCTTC.

This clone was detected only a few times. This rearrangement joins TRBV11-1 to TRBJ2-1, with D uncertain. Germline CDR1 reads SGHAT; CDR2 reads FQDESV (reference sequence). Trimming removed 11 bases from V and 2 bases from J, with 13 bases in between. There are 13 residues in the CDR3. The CDR3, as DNA: TGTGCCCCCAGGTCCGGCGCCTACAATGAGCAGTTCTTC. Protein sequence: CAPRSGAYNEQFF.

This chain uses TRBV2 with TRBJ2-7, with 9 bases aligning to TRBD2. This CDR3 spans 14 amino acids. Germline-derived CDR1 and CDR2 are SNHLY and FYNNEI. V was pared by 6 bases and J by 4 bases, with 7 bases of the junction left unmatched. The CDR3 region has the DNA TGTGCCAGCAGGATGGCTAGCGGGGAGTACGAGCAGTACTTC. Encoded protein: CASRMASGEYEQYF.

This clone was seen a handful of times. V usage is TRBV10-3 and J usage is TRBJ2-2; 11 bases are shared with TRBD2. The CDR3 runs to 16 residues. V lost 8 bases, J lost 3 bases, and 8 bases stayed unmatched. CDR1 is ENHRY, CDR2 SYGVKD, per germline. The CDR3 DNA reads TGTGCCATCCGACCGGGACTAGCGGATTACACCGGGGAGCTGTTTTTT. Protein: CAIRPGLADYTGELFF.

The chain has TRBV7-2 and TRBJ2-5, with D possibly being TRBD2 (5 bases). Germline values: CDR1 SGHTA, CDR2 FQGNSA. V shed 1 base and J shed 0 bases, with 9 bases lying between them. This CDR3 contains 15 residues. The CDR3 coding sequence is TGTGCCAGCAGCTTAGATCCGGGGTACCAAGAGACCCAGTACTTC. The encoded protein is CASSLDPGYQETQYF. Filled out from reference TRBV7-2 and TRBJ2-5, the complete variable domain reads GAGVSQSPSNKVTEKGKDVELRCDPISGHTALYWYRQSLGQGLEFLIYFQGNSAPDKSGLPSDRFSAERTGGSVSTLTIQRTQQEDSAVYLCASSLDPGYQETQYFGPGTRLLVL.

The genes are TRBV7-9 and TRBJ1-2; no reliable D call. Germline CDR1 is SEHNR and CDR2 is FQNEAQ (reference sequence). V was pared by 6 bases and J by 8 bases, with 7 bases between. The CDR3 totals 10 residues. CDR3 bases: TGTGCCAGCAGGCCCTCAGGCTACACCTTC. Encoded protein: CASRPSGYTF.

This clone was seen more than once but under ten times. V is TRBV5-4 and J is TRBJ2-7; D possibly corresponds to TRBD1 (5 bases). This CDR3 region has 15 residues. V shed 0 bases and J shed 0 bases, with 10 bases lying between them. Looked up from germline, CDR1 is SGHNT and CDR2 is YYREEE (reference sequence). CDR3 protein: CASSLVKTASYEQYF. The CDR3 bases are TGTGCCAGCAGCTTGGTTAAGACAGCCTCCTACGAGCAGTACTTC.